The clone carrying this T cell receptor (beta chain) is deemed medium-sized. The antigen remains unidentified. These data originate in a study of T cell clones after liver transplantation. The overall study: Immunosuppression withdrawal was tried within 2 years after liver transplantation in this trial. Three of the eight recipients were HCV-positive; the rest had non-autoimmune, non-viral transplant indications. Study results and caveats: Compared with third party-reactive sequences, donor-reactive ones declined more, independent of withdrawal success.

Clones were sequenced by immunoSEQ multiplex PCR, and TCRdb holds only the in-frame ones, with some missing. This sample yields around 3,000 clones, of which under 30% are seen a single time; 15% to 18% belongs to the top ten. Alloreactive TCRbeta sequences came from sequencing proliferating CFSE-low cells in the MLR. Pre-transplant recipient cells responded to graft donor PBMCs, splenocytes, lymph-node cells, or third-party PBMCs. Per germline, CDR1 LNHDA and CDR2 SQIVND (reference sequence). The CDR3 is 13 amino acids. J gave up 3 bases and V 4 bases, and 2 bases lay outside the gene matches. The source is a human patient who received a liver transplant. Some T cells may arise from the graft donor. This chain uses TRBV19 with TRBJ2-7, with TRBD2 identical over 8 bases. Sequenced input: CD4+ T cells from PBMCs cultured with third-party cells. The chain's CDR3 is CASSSSGIYEQYF. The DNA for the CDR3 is TGTGCCAGTAGTAGTAGCGGGATCTACGAGCAGTACTTC.